The T cell receptor beta chain described here comes from a study of cytomegalovirus exposure and HLA in healthy donors (TCRdb year 2017). Regarding the research as a whole: In an earlier analysis of around 540 of the donors, less than 350 Gb of sequence data and roughly 100 million unique TCR beta sequences from roughly 180 million T cells were reported. About 300 gigabases of sequencing data and around 85 million unique TCR sequences made up an early release that covered around 640 HLA-typed donors. The genetic ancestry cluster associated with self-reported Caucasian donors included roughly four fifths of the roughly 390 genotyped donors. The study aimed to test whether signatures of past pathogen exposure could be identified by cataloging public T cell receptors. The study profiled the T cell repertoires of more than 500 subjects by immunosequencing and related them to cytomegalovirus serostatus. Along with the approximately 620-subject first cohort, a separate validation cohort of over a hundred different subjects was used. To predict cytomegalovirus infection status, the study combined high-throughput TCR immunosequencing, statistical association of individual TCRs with disease status, and machine learning. A later analysis re-examined previously published TCR beta repertoires from 610 or so donors and added high-resolution HLA genotyping to investigate patterns of TCR occurrence. The later analysis used no new phenotypic data to find candidate immune exposures, relying instead on TCR beta sequences and their occurrence across donors. In an earlier analysis of 587 of the donors, high-throughput TCR beta sequencing was used to judge whether each TCR beta V gene segment behaved as functional or pseudogenic. Donor age, sex, ethnicity and CMV serostatus were compiled alongside the repertoire data. A later genetic analysis took genome-wide SNP genotypes for about 55% of the roughly 700 donors and used that subset as a discovery cohort. All discovery cohort repertoires had been generated on a single sequencing platform. Both class I and class II loci were covered by HLA typing, at four-digit resolution. Typing coverage varied by locus: roughly 620-640 donors for A, B, C, DRB1 and DQB1; more than 500 for DQA1; over 600 for DPA1; 450 to 480 for DPB1. Roughly five DR-DQ haplotypes were treated as single units for association and clustering because of strong linkage in the cohort. Among almost 400 genotyped donors of the cohort, an average of around 240,000 unique TCR beta nucleotide sequences were sequenced per donor, roughly a sixth of them non-productive.

As to this clone: Its antigen target is currently unknown. Within one base of it there is no much larger clone, and no base qualities were kept.

Libraries came from the immunoSEQ multiplex PCR assay. The multiplex PCR relied on a mix of 60 forward primers for TCR Vbeta segments and 13 reverse primers for TCR Jbeta segments. The CDR3 region of rearranged TCR beta genes was amplified from genomic DNA with a multiplex PCR assay. The Illumina HiSeq System was used to sequence the amplified TCR beta libraries as 87-base-pair reads. The published analysis was carried out like this. A later analysis counted tens of millions of unique TCR beta chains across the 600 to 850 repertoires, and some 11 million of these chains were shared by at least two donors. Raw reads were error-corrected and collapsed into unique sequences by a nearest-neighbor algorithm in which closely related sequences were merged to remove PCR and sequencing errors. V, D and J gene segments were assigned by aligning CDR3 sequences to IMGT reference sequences. For a sequence to be retained, a match of at least six nucleotides was required to both a V gene segment and a J gene segment. Rearrangements were classified as productive when the CDR3 lacked stop codons and remained in frame with V and J, and all other rearrangements were classified as non-productive. CDR3 was defined according to IMGT convention as the region running from the second conserved V-encoded cysteine to the conserved J-encoded phenylalanine. In an earlier analysis of around 640 of the donors, sequences lacking an unambiguous match to a single V gene segment were excluded. In an earlier analysis of 587 of the donors, V segments were called functional above 56.7% productive rearrangements and were called segregating when the between-donor standard deviation exceeded 5%. A statistical classification framework was built to diagnose cytomegalovirus status from the catalog of TCR beta chain sequences. In a later analysis, V and J genes were assigned by comparing TCR nucleotide sequences against IMGT/GENE-DB human TR gene sequences. A later analysis assigned CDR3 sequences and most-parsimonious VDJ recombination scenarios with the TCRdist pipeline. In a later analysis, each TCR beta chain was defined by its CDR3 amino acid sequence together with its V-gene family, and reads lacking a unique V-gene family were excluded. As a way to deal with suspected cross-contamination and a sequencing artifact, a later analysis dropped 450 to 600 nucleotide sequences that were highly shared and had low generation probability. In a later analysis, a clonal expansion index for each public chain was calculated from normalized within-repertoire ranks of inferred template counts. A later analysis computed generation probabilities with a VDJ recombination model fitted to out-of-frame rearrangements, and checked the results against IGoR. Hypergeometric tests were used in a later analysis to score TCR-TCR, TCR-HLA and TCR-CMV co-occurrence, with a repertoire-size bias correction applied to the TCR pairs. In a later analysis, false discovery rates were estimated by permuting HLA or CMV assignments 20 times. In a later analysis, co-occurring TCRs were grouped with DBSCAN, and TCRdist sequence similarity was added when clustering was performed within HLA-allele-positive subsets. For co-occurrence clustering, repertoires with fewer than 30,000 or more than 120,000 public chains were excluded, along with roughly five repertoires with anomalous nucleotide sharing. The table was pulled from immuneACCESS by TCRdb, which kept in-frame rearrangements only. Such tables lose some clones; where checked, under half of the loss comes from unresolved V genes, and the rest has no known cause. From that table come the V and J calls and clone size; the DNA was used to work out D and trimming. For this sample the table gives around 210,000 clones, of which around 77% were detected only once. In total, the top ten clones hold about 2.8% of the sample.

What the authors observed across the whole study: When HLA alleles, especially DR and DQ, strongly co-occurred, TCR associations were difficult to assign to individual alleles. According to a later analysis, parvovirus B19, influenza, CMV and Epstein-Barr virus appeared linked to several top co-occurrence clusters. Linkage disequilibrium might explain the correlated functional status among segregating V segments, but an unknown experimental factor could not be excluded. A later analysis found that TCR association rates varied across HLA loci, with DRB1 alleles showing the most associated TCRs and HLA-C alleles the fewest. Some IMGT-functional V segments, including TRBV6-2 and TRBV6-3, could not be distinguished by the 87-base-pair reads and were therefore excluded. In a later genetic analysis, a missense DCLRE1C variant was associated with V-gene and J-gene trimming of TCR beta chains, and the association was replicated in an independent cohort. The authors suggested that the approach could potentially be generalized to other disease states and immunological phenotypes. A further reported finding was that TCR beta sequences accurately predicted the HLA-A and HLA-B alleles for most subjects in the first cohort. In an earlier analysis of a few hundred of the donors, most TCR beta V segments were observed in productive rearrangements about 87% or about 30% of the time, broadly matching IMGT annotations. A later analysis found that most CMV-associated TCR beta chains appeared HLA-restricted, with HLA associations seemingly driven largely by CMV exposure. In a later genetic analysis, fewer N-insertions in productive TCRs were reported among donors in an Asian-associated ancestry cluster than the roughly 710-donor mean. While some public TCRs were present in many individuals, most TCR sequences turned up only very rarely across donors. Because some donors lacked HLA typing at each locus, the association tests relied only on the typed subset. Because counts were too low, fewer than 20 rarely observed V segments, including chromosome 9 orphons, were excluded from the earlier analysis of 587 of the donors. In a later analysis, HLA-associated TCR beta chains showed more clonal expansion and lower generation probabilities than non-associated chains that were equally common. A cluster of highly shared sequence variants was judged likely to be a technical artifact of the sequencing pipeline. For the cohort, immune exposure information was limited to CMV serostatus. The presence/absence analyses assumed that sequencing depth was roughly uniform across donors, and that assumption may not be true. The study listed approximately 160 TCR beta chains as associated with cytomegalovirus. Cytomegalovirus status was reported to be diagnosed by the classifier with high specificity and sensitivity in both the original and validation cohorts. Specific HLA alleles were associated with over 15,000 TCR beta sequences at a false discovery rate of 0.05 in a later analysis. In vitro tests confirmed that a few of the cytomegalovirus-associated TCR beta chains recognize cytomegalovirus antigens. The cohort was sequenced for TCR beta chains only, and without alpha or paired-chain data the features that could be detected were limited.

The cohort was made up of approximately 670 healthy bone marrow donors. Cohort members were all nominally healthy when sampled, although unrecorded immune exposures were likely present. The donor tested CMV seronegative and was one of the 352 seronegative cohort members. Each donor provided a peripheral blood sample, and peripheral blood mononuclear cells were used for TCR beta sequencing. The Qiagen DNeasy Blood Extraction Kit was used to extract genomic DNA from the blood cell samples. The germline V gene specifies SGHRS as CDR1 and YFSETQ as CDR2. Trimming removed 4 bases from V and 2 bases from J; the gene matches leave 23 bases unexplained. CDR3 length: 20 amino acids, cysteine to phenylalanine. The CDR3 DNA has 60 bases and is translated from base 1.

Sequencing was done on a sample of PBMCs. The V gene is TRBV5-1 and the J gene is TRBJ2-7; 8 middle bases align to TRBD2. The clonotype originates from a woman younger than 45 in good health and CMV-seronegative. The nucleotide sequence reads as follows: TGCGCCAGCAGCCTGCCCTCCCGGGTAGCGGGACTGACTTCAACCTACGAGCAGTACTTC. The encoded protein is CASSLPSRVAGLTSTYEQYF.